This T cell receptor (beta chain) was found in a study of OX40 agonist ivuxolimab in advanced cancers. Background on the whole study: Ivuxolimab was a fully human IgG2 agonistic monoclonal antibody targeting the costimulatory receptor OX40 (CD134). Intravenous ivuxolimab was administered to patients every 2 weeks at six dose levels: 0.01, 0.1, 0.3, 1.5, 3 and 10 mg/kg. Of the approximately 53 patients in dose escalation, some 20 had hepatocellular carcinoma, around 15 had melanoma, 9 had renal cell carcinoma and 9 had head and neck cancer. In the dose-escalation cohort, 75% to 85% of patients were male, and the mean age was approximately 60 years with a range of roughly 23 to 79. Patients were allowed to have had prior anti-PD-1, anti-PD-L1 or anti-CTLA-4 therapy, and approximately 40% of the dose-escalation patients had previously received checkpoint inhibitors. Partial responses occurred in three dose-escalation patients, of whom one had hepatocellular carcinoma and two had cutaneous melanoma. The purpose of peripheral TCRbeta sequencing was to test whether ivuxolimab changed TCR sequence diversity and led to clonal T-cell expansion. The paper covers the monotherapy dose-escalation part of the phase I ivuxolimab trial, which included N of about 50 patients.

After removal of 6 bases from V and 4 bases from J, the junction retains 7 bases not matched to a gene. There are 15 amino acids in the CDR3, from cysteine to phenylalanine inclusive. Only the CDR3 portion is preserved as DNA: 45 bases, with reading frame beginning at the first base. In the germline V gene, CDR1 corresponds to SGHTA and CDR2 to FQGNSA. The trial excluded patients who had a history of autoimmune disease or were on systemic immunosuppression. In every dose cohort, peripheral blood was drawn for TCR sequencing at baseline, cycle 4 day 1, and cycle 7 day 1. Samples came from an open-label, multicenter, first-in-human phase I dose-escalation trial of ivuxolimab. Adults with locally advanced or metastatic head and neck squamous cell, hepatocellular, melanoma or renal cell carcinoma were enrolled in the trial. Before TCR sequencing, CD4+ T cells and CD8+ T cells from peripheral blood were sorted into separate populations.

To sequence the TCRbeta CDR3 region, genomic DNA was isolated from the sorted cells. The immunoSEQ Assay was used to sequence the TCRbeta CDR3 regions. Sourced from immuneACCESS, this table was stored by TCRdb with only in-frame sequences that have V and J called. A share of the clones is absent; for the studies checked, an unresolved V gene accounts for under half, and the remainder has no known explanation. The sample table shows 30,000 to 45,000 clones, and about 89% are seen once. The ten biggest clones cover 32% of the sample. The investigation overall reported the following: In the 0.1-3.0 mg/kg groups, partial responders were among the patients with the lowest normalized peripheral clonal expansion, particularly in CD8+ T cells. Low levels of normalized T-cell clonal expansion were also shown by some nonresponding patients. On average, CD8+ T cells showed more expanded clones than CD4+ T cells after ivuxolimab. Antigen specificity was not determined for the clonally expanded peripheral T cells. At doses of 0.1 to 3.0 mg/kg, clonal expansion of both CD4+ and CD8+ T cells in blood was seen between baseline and week 6.

This clone was seen only once. No antigen is known for it. No much larger clone is present one base from it, and per-base qualities are unavailable. This chain joins TRBV7-2 to TRBJ2-1; TRBD2 fits 9 bases in the junction. The sample in question was CD4+ or CD8+ T cells sorted from blood, obtained in a trial of the OX40 agonist ivuxolimab. The clonotype originates from an adult with an advanced solid tumor such as melanoma, head and neck, liver or kidney cancer. The DNA sequence is as follows: TGTGCCAGCAGTTCTAGCGGGAACCCTTACAATGAGCAGTTCTTC. Its translation reads: CASSSSGNPYNEQFF.